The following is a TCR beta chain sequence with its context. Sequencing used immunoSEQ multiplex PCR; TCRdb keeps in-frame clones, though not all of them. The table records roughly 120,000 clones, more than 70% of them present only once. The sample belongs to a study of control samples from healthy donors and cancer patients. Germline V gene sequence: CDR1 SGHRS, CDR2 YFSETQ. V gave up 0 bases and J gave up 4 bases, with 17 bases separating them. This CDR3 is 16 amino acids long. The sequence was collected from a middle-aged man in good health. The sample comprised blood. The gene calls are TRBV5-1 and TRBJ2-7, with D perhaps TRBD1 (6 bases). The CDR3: CASSLEGSPGAYEQYF. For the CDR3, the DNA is TGCGCCAGCAGCTTGGAAGGTAGCCCAGGGGCATACGAGCAGTACTTC.